The entry that follows covers one T cell receptor (beta chain) sequence. Its target antigen remains unknown. Base qualities are missing; no much larger clone stands one base away. The V end gives up 0 bases and the J end 9 bases, leaving 5 bases in the junction not matched to a gene. The germline V gene yields SGHDT for CDR1 and YYEEEE for CDR2. From its cysteine to its phenylalanine, the CDR3 spans 13 amino acids. Just CDR3 DNA is preserved here, 39 bases in frame from base 1. The data were obtained in a study of CD8 T cells in ankylosing spondylitis (dated by TCRdb to between 2016 and 2019). About the investigation overall: T cell receptor beta repertoires were profiled in healthy donors and ankylosing spondylitis patients so that disease-linked TCR variants could be found. The full study cohort comprised 25 or so ankylosing spondylitis patients and some 110 healthy donors. Samples of peripheral blood were taken, and for ankylosing spondylitis patients, synovial fluid was collected as well. Study-wide findings and limitations: Some of the motif variants had been reported before in the synovial fluid and blood of reactive arthritis patients, a finding that suggests common disease-initiation mechanisms. A TCR beta motif made up of seven or eight highly homologous amino acid variants appeared to be characteristic of blood from ankylosing spondylitis patients. According to the report, matched synovial fluid samples from ankylosing spondylitis patients were significantly enriched for the disease-linked clones. In peripheral blood, the disease-linked clones were found at relatively low frequencies and had a CD8+ phenotype.

TCRdb records Illumina HiSeq 2500 as the sequencer. Quantitative 5'-RACE with molecular barcodes was the method used to prepare the TCR beta libraries. Per the original workflow: A new computational method based on a probabilistic model of VDJ rearrangement was used to identify disease-linked TCR variants. TCRdb cleaned the public reads at Q25 with fastp, built clones with MiXCR and kept in-frame beta chains. Each record represents a unique CDR3 protein, reported with the most common genes and DNA among its rows. The V and J calls follow TCRdb's processing rather than the paper's. For this sample the table gives under 300,000 distinct CDR3 sequences, of which 18% were detected only once. Together, the top ten hold roughly a third of the sample.

Recombination joined TRBV5-6 with TRBJ2-5; 7 bases in the middle match TRBD2. The sequence came from a male donor with ankylosing spondylitis or in good health (not recorded which). The sequenced material came from blood, either unsorted or a sorted T cell fraction (not recorded which). The CDR3 protein: CASSLVASGSQYF. DNA sequence: TGTGCCAGCAGCTTGGTGGCTAGCGGTTCCCAGTACTTC.